This T cell receptor beta chain was profiled in a study of identical twins. MiXCR was run by TCRdb on the 5' RACE reads, yielding one entry per CDR3 protein. This sample has just over 500,000 distinct CDR3 sequences, with approximately 22% found just once. Germline CDR1 SGDLS, CDR2 YYNGEE. V was shortened by 4 bases and J by 4 bases, with 14 bases between the two germline ends. The CDR3 length is 14 residues. This clonotype appeared many times. This same sample was also part of a study on T cells expressing NK-cell markers. Turning to that study: It was sorted CD3+CD56+NKG2C+, CD3+CD56+NKG2C- and CD3+CD56-NKG2C+ T cells that supplied the TCR beta repertoires.

The sequencing input was CD4+ T cells sorted from blood. The V gene is TRBV9, the J gene TRBJ1-2; D uncertain. This sequence originates from a woman in her late teens or twenties in good health. CDR3 residues: CASSPSTRGYGYTF. The CDR3, as DNA: TGTGCCAGCAGCCCTAGCACGCGGGGCTATGGCTACACCTTC.